This T cell receptor (beta chain) stems from a study of cytomegalovirus exposure and HLA in healthy donors. Study context: Previous work identified roughly 120 million unique TCR beta sequences from around 200 million T cells.

Germline CDR1 LNHDA, CDR2 SQIVND (reference sequence). The CDR3 sequence is 15 residues long. V lost 10 bases to trimming and J lost 4 bases, with 22 bases between them. Donors had nominal health at sampling but likely had unrecorded immune exposures. PCR was performed using 60 Vbeta and 13 Jbeta primers. Sequenced by immunoSEQ multiplex PCR; TCRdb stores in-frame clones only, minus some. The sample yields 160,000 or so clones, under 85% seen once. The source material was PBMCs. The clonotype was recovered from a woman aged 25 to 45 in good health and CMV-seronegative. This chain uses TRBV19 with TRBJ1-2; perhaps TRBD1 as D (6 bases). The CDR3 loop is CATRRDTGPSYGYTF. The CDR3 coding sequence is TGTGCCACCAGAAGGGATACAGGGCCTAGCTATGGCTACACCTTC.